The 23 T cell receptor beta chains reported below all come from one sample, sequenced in a study of metastatic and nonmetastatic thyroid tumors (TCRdb year 2020). No patient had received any treatment before thyroid surgery. Library generation was performed with PCR. The instrument given in TCRdb is Illumina HiSeq 4000. TCRdb trimmed the raw reads at Q25, called clones with MiXCR and kept productive beta chains. The sample table contains around 52,000 clones; only one count was recorded for roughly 30% of them. Clones ranked in the top ten supply about 15% of the sample. The specimen was blood. The receptors come from a female donor with papillary thyroid cancer or a benign thyroid nodule (not recorded which). Some clones in this sample may be carry-over from other donors' samples.

This clone was seen once. The chain uses TRBV5-1 and TRBJ2-7; a weak D match, TRBD2 (6 bases). Trimming removed 4 bases at V and 2 bases at J, with 13 bases between. This CDR3 has 14 residues. Germline CDR1 reads SGHRS; CDR2 reads YFSETQ. In DNA, the CDR3 is TGCGCCAGCAGCGGGGGGTGGACGACCTACGAGCAGTACTTC. This encodes CASSGGWTTYEQYF.

The V and J genes are TRBV7-3 and TRBJ2-2; D is ambiguous. Germline values: CDR1 SGHTA, CDR2 FQGTGA. This CDR3 has 14 residues. V was clipped by 5 bases and J by 1 base, with 8 bases between them. CDR3 DNA: TGTGCCAGCAGCGAACTGGGGAACACCGGGGAGCTGTTTTTT. This encodes CASSELGNTGELFF.

The chain has TRBV9 and TRBJ1-1; perhaps TRBD1 as D (6 bases). The CDR3 sequence is 19 residues long. Germline V CDR1 and CDR2: SGDLS, YYNGEE. V gave up 2 bases and J gave up 0 bases, with 23 bases separating them. DNA for the CDR3: TGTGCCAGCAGCGTCCAAGCAAGGGCAGGGGCCGCTATGAACACTGAAGCTTTCTTT. Translation gives CASSVQARAGAAMNTEAFF.

This clone appeared a single time. The V call is TRBV5-1, the J call TRBJ1-1, with D possibly TRBD1 on 5 matching bases. Trimming left V 2 bases short and J 6 bases short, with 8 bases between. This CDR3 comprises 12 residues. Germline values: CDR1 SGHRS, CDR2 YFSETQ. In nucleotides, the CDR3 is TGCGCCAGCAGCTTAAGGGACGCTGAAGCTTTCTTT. Protein sequence: CASSLRDAEAFF.

The chain employs TRBV6-1 and TRBJ2-7, with TRBD1 identical over 9 bases. Germline V gene sequence: CDR1 MNHNS, CDR2 SASEGT. The V segment lost 5 bases and the J segment 0 bases; nucleotides outside the gene matches: 11. This CDR3 comprises 17 residues. The CDR3 sequence: CASSSPGQGLSSYEQYF. In DNA, the CDR3 is TGTGCCAGCAGTTCCCCGGGACAGGGCCTCAGCTCCTACGAGCAGTACTTC.

Only a few counts were recorded for this clone. The chain employs TRBV30 and TRBJ2-7; a possible D gene is TRBD1 (7 bases). Trimming cost V 3 bases and J 2 bases, with 17 bases left between them. CDR3 length: 15 amino acids. Germline assignment: CDR1 GTSNPN and CDR2 SVGIG (reference sequence). For the CDR3, the DNA is TGTGCCTGGAGGAGAGGGGCAGGGGGGCCCTACGAGCAGTACTTC. It encodes CAWRRGAGGPYEQYF. Variable domain in full (rest from reference TRBV30 and TRBJ2-7): SQTIHQWPATLVQPVGSPLSLECTVEGTSNPNLYWYRQAAGRGLQLLFYSVGIGQISSEVPQNLSASRPQDRQFILSSKKLLLSDSGFYLCAWRRGAGGPYEQYFGPGTRLTVT.

The rearrangement links TRBV7-8 to TRBJ2-7; TRBD1 agrees at 8 bases. Germline lookup yields CDR1 SGHVS and CDR2 FQNEAQ. J gave up 6 bases and V 2 bases, and 9 bases lay outside the gene matches. This CDR3 has 15 residues. CDR3 protein: CASSLLGTGHIEQYF. The CDR3 region has the DNA TGTGCCAGCAGCTTACTCGGGACAGGCCATATCGAGCAGTACTTC.

Here the CDR3 DNA reads TGTGCCAGCAGTTACAAGTGGGTGGGAGAGACCCAGTACTTC. The encoded protein is CASSYKWVGETQYF. The chain recombines TRBV6-2 or TRBV6-3 with TRBJ2-5; D is unclear. V was clipped by 2 bases and J by 4 bases, with 11 bases between them. The CDR3 runs 14 residues. Germline-derived CDR1 and CDR2 are MNHEY and SVGEGT.

V gene TRBV4-2 combines with J gene TRBJ1-2, with D unresolved. The ends were cut back, 0 bases at V and 6 bases at J, with 11 bases in the middle. The CDR3 runs to 14 residues. In germline, CDR1 is LGHNA, CDR2 YNFKEQ. DNA for the CDR3: TGTGCCAGCAGCCAAGATCCCCCCCCCAATGGCTACACCTTC. Translating gives CASSQDPPPNGYTF.

This clone is medium-sized within its sample. This chain uses TRBV6-1 with TRBJ2-5; no clear D. Looked up from germline, CDR1 is MNHNS and CDR2 is SASEGT. The V and J ends lost 6 bases and 5 bases respectively, with 10 bases between them. The CDR3 contains 12 residues. This CDR3 is CASRAVGETQYF. The CDR3 DNA is TGTGCCAGCAGGGCCGTGGGGGAGACCCAGTACTTC.

Turning to this clone: Compared with germline, one end of the junction differs, possibly owing to a read error. The chain has TRBV6-1 and TRBJ1-1; 7 nucleotides align to TRBD1. Germline CDR1 is MNHNS and CDR2 is SASEGT. The CDR3 has 14 residues. The CDR3 DNA is TGTGCCAGCAGCAGAGGAAACAGGGGCTCTGAAGCTTCCTTT. Translation gives CASSRGNRGSEASF.

The chain joins TRBV9 to TRBJ2-7, with 11 bases lining up with TRBD2. With V trimmed by 2 bases and J by 0 bases, 7 bases remained unmatched. This CDR3 is 17 amino acids long. Germline lookup yields CDR1 SGDLS and CDR2 YYNGEE. The CDR3 spells CASSVGTSGRSSYEQYF. The CDR3, as DNA: TGTGCCAGCAGCGTTGGGACTAGCGGTCGAAGCTCCTACGAGCAGTACTTC.

This clone was detected many times. V and J are TRBV3-1 and TRBJ2-7; D is unclear. The CDR3 is 12 residues long. Germline values: CDR1 LGHDT, CDR2 YNNKEL (reference sequence). Trimming shortened V by 3 bases and J by 6 bases, and 9 bases separated the two germline ends. The CDR3 nucleotides are TGTGCCAGCAGCCACGCAGAGGCCGAGCAGTACTTC. It encodes CASSHAEAEQYF.

This clone was seen a handful of times. The chain recombines TRBV20-1 with TRBJ2-7; tentative D call: TRBD2 (5 bases). V lost 2 bases and J lost 1, with 12 bases in between. This CDR3 comprises 14 residues. Germline CDR1 is DFQATT and CDR2 is SNEGSKA (reference sequence). CDR3 bases: TGCAGTGCTAGACTGGCGGAGCGGTCCTACGAGCAGTACTTC. The encoded protein is CSARLAERSYEQYF.

The chain recombines TRBV7-9 with TRBJ2-7, with a possible D match to TRBD2 (5 bases). The germline gives CDR1 SEHNR, CDR2 FQNEAQ (reference sequence). This CDR3 spans 14 amino acids. V was trimmed by 5 bases and J by 2 bases, leaving 13 bases between them. Here the CDR3 DNA reads TGTGCCAGCAGCCTTGGGAGCACCACCTACGAGCAGTACTTC. It codes for CASSLGSTTYEQYF. Combining the CDR3 with reference TRBV7-9 and TRBJ2-7 gives the whole variable domain DTGVSQNPRHKITKRGQNVTFRCDPISEHNRLYWYRQTLGQGPEFLTYFQNEAQLEKSRLLSDRFSAERPKGSFSTLEIQRTEQGDSAMYLCASSLGSTTYEQYFGPGTRLTVT.

The genes are TRBV11-1 and TRBJ2-2, with 10 bases that match TRBD2. This CDR3 contains 19 residues. J gave up 6 bases and V 2 bases, and 15 bases lay outside the gene matches. Germline V gene lookup returns CDR1 SGHAT and CDR2 FQDESV (reference sequence). As DNA, the CDR3 is TGTGCCAGCAGCTTATCCGGGCGGGGACCCAGCGGGGGGGCCGGGGAGCTGTTTTTT. The encoded protein is CASSLSGRGPSGGAGELFF.

The chain is built from TRBV6-2 or TRBV6-3 and TRBJ2-5; 8 nucleotides agree with TRBD2. This CDR3 comprises 18 residues. CDR1 and CDR2 from the germline V gene are MNHEY and SVGEGT. J lost 2 bases, V lost 3 bases, and 14 bases had no gene match. The CDR3 bases are TGTGCCAGCAGTTATTCGAACAGGCGGGGGGATCCGCAAGAGACCCAGTACTTC. This gives the protein CASSYSNRRGDPQETQYF.

This clone has a handful of counts. The chain employs TRBV19 and TRBJ2-7; 8 bases fit TRBD1. The V and J ends lost 1 base and 6 bases, in that order; junction bases with no gene match: 8. In germline, CDR1 is LNHDA, CDR2 SQIVND (reference sequence). CDR3 size: 15 residues. CDR3 sequence reads: CASSIAPRGRSEQYF. As DNA, the CDR3 is TGTGCCAGTAGTATAGCCCCCAGGGGGCGAAGCGAGCAGTACTTC.

This clone occurred a few times. V is TRBV12-3 or TRBV12-4 and J is TRBJ1-2; 7 bases line up with TRBD1. This CDR3 region has 13 residues. J was trimmed by 7 bases and V by 7 bases; bases with no gene match: 9. CDR3 region: CASTNRGRGGYTF. CDR3 in DNA: TGTGCCAGCACAAACAGGGGTCGTGGTGGCTACACCTTC.

V gene TRBV18 combines with J gene TRBJ1-1; D is unclear. Germline V gene lookup returns CDR1 KGHSH and CDR2 LQKENI. This CDR3 has 13 residues. The germline V and J ends were trimmed by 4 bases and 1 base, with 7 bases remaining between them. CDR3 residues: CASSQDRNTEAFF. In nucleotides, the CDR3 is TGTGCCAGCTCACAGGACCGGAACACTGAAGCTTTCTTT.

This clone was seen more than once but under ten times. The V gene is TRBV27, the J gene TRBJ1-6, with 7 bases matching TRBD1. The CDR3 has 16 residues. V lost 3 bases to trimming and J lost 10 bases; unmatched junction nucleotides: 12. CDR1 and CDR2 from the germline V gene are MNHEY and SMNVEV (reference sequence). CDR3 amino acids: CASSLGAGQFYSPLHF. The CDR3 DNA reads as TGTGCCAGCAGTTTGGGGGCGGGACAGTTTTACTCACCCCTCCACTTT.

This clone showed up just a few times. This chain joins TRBV20-1 and TRBJ1-2, with 7 bases identical to TRBD1. The ends lost 6 bases at V and 2 bases at J; junction bases unmatched: 12. This CDR3 has 15 residues. Germline V gene data show CDR1 as DFQATT and CDR2 as SNEGSKA (reference sequence). CDR3 amino acids: CSAHVLGGLNYGYTF. CDR3 bases: TGCAGTGCACATGTATTAGGGGGCTTAAACTATGGCTACACCTTC.

This clone came up a few times. The CDR3 DNA is TGTGCCAGCAAAAGACAGGGGGGAGAGGCTGGCTACACCTTC. Its translation is CASKRQGGEAGYTF. The chain carries TRBV6-1 and TRBJ1-2; 9 positions agree with TRBD1. The trim removed 7 bases at V and 7 bases at J, leaving 10 bases unmatched. The length of the CDR3 is 14 residues. CDR1 MNHNS and CDR2 SASEGT come from the germline V gene.